The clone carrying this T cell receptor beta chain occurred a few times. Unique molecular identifiers were incorporated into the prepared TCRbeta library. TCRdb passed the PCR reads through MiXCR, listing each CDR3 protein once. The top ten clones hold approximately 11% of a sample with roughly 310,000 distinct CDR3 sequences, around 20% of them seen once. The entry originates in a study of T-cell reconstitution after alpha-beta-depleted transplantation in children. The CDR3 runs 13 residues. The germline V and J ends were trimmed by 8 bases and 1 base, with 11 bases remaining between them. The V gene's germline CDR1 is LNHDA and CDR2 SQIVND (reference sequence).

The chain links TRBV19 to TRBJ1-1, with no clear D. This clonotype was obtained from a male patient between 5 and 17 years old who had a stem cell transplant for acute lymphoblastic leukemia, so the T cells may come from the graft donor. The sequences come from PBMCs, mostly from graft donor cells, collected 180 days after TCRalphabeta/CD19-depleted stem cell transplant. The CDR3 protein is CASALYGNTEAFF. The CDR3 bases are TGTGCCAGTGCGCTGTACGGGAACACTGAAGCTTTCTTT.